The clone carrying this T cell receptor beta chain was detected only once. Its specificity is unknown. This CDR3 is built from 18 residues. Looked up from germline, CDR1 is MDHEN and CDR2 is SYDVKM. Trimming cost V 1 base and J 5 bases; bases outside gene matches: 13. These data come from a study of shared clonotypes between healthy human individuals. Study-level information: Donors were two women and three men aged 18 to 49. Notes on the study in general: Clonotypes not shared had lower generation probabilities than those common to all four donors. Larger estimated richness was generally seen in naive subsets than in memory subsets.

At a deep level, the assay was run. Here immunoSEQ multiplex PCR was the method, and the copy in TCRdb shows in-frame clones only, minus some. The repertoire has about 2.4 million clones, over 85% of them found once; the top ten carry 0.36%. This clonotype originated in a man younger than 30 in good health. Some clones in this sample may be carry-over from other donors' samples. The chain joins TRBV28 to TRBJ2-1; TRBD1 matches at 8 bases. The specimen was naive CD4+ T cells from PBMCs. The subset here: CD45RA+ positively selected. CDR3 DNA sequence: TGTGCCAGCAGTTTATCTATAGGAGCCAGGGGGCTCCACAATGAGCAGTTCTTC. Translating it yields CASSLSIGARGLHNEQFF.